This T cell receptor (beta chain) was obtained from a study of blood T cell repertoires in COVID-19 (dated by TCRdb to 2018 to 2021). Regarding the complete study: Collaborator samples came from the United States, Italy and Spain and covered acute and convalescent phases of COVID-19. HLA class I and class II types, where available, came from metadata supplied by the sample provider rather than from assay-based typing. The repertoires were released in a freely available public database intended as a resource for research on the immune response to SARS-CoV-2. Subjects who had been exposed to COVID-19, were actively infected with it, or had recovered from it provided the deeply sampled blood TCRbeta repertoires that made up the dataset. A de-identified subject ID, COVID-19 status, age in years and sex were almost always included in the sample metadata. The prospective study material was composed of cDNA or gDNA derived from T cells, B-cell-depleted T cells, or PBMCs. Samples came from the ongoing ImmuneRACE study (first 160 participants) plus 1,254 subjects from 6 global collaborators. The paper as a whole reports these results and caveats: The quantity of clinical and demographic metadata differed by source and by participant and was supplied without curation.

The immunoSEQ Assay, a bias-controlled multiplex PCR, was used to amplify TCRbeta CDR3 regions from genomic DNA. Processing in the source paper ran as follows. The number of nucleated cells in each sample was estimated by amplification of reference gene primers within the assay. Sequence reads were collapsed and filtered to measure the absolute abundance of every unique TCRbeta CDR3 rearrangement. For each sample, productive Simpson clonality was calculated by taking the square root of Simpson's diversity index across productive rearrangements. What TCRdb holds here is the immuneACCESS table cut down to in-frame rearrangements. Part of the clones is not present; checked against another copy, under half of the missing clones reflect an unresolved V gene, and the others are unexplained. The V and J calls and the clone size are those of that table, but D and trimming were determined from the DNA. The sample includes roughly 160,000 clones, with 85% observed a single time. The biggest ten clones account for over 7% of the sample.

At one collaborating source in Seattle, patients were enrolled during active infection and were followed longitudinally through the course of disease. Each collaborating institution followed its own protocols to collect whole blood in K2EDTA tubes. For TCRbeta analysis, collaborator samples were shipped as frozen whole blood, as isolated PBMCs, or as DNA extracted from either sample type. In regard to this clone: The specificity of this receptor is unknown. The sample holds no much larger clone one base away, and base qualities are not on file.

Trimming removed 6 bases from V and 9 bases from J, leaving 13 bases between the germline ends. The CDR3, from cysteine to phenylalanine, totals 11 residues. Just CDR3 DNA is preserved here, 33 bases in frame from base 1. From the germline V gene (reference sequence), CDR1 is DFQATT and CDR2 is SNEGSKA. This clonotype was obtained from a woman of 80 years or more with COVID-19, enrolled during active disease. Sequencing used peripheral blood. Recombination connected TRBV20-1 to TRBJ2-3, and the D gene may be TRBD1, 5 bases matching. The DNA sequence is TGCAGTGCCCCATCCCAGGGAACGCAGTATTTT. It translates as CSAPSQGTQYF.